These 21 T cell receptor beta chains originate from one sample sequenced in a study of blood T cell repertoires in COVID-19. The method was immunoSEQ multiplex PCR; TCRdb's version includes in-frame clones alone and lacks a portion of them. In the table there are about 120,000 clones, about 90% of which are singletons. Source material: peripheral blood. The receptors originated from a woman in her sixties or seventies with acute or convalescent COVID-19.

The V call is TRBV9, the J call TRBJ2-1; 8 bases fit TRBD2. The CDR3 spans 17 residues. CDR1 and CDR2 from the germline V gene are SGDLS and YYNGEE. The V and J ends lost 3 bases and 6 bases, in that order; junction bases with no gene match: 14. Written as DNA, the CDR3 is TGTGCCAGCAGCGGCCATAGATGGCGGGGGGATCTCAATGAGCAGTTCTTC. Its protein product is CASSGHRWRGDLNEQFF. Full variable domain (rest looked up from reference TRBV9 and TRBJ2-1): DSGVTQTPKHLITATGQRVTLRCSPRSGDLSVYWYQQSLDQGLQFLIQYYNGEERAKGNILERFSAQQFPDLHSELNLSSLELGDSALYFCASSGHRWRGDLNEQFFGPGTRLTVL.

The CDR3: CASSLEGTGDKKLFF. CDR3 coding DNA: TGCGCCAGCAGCTTGGAAGGGACAGGGGATAAAAAACTGTTTTTT. This chain uses TRBV5-1 with TRBJ1-4; TRBD1 agrees at 10 bases. This CDR3 spans 15 amino acids. V gave up 0 bases and J gave up 9 bases; unmatched junction bases: 5. Germline V gene data show CDR1 as SGHRS and CDR2 as YFSETQ.

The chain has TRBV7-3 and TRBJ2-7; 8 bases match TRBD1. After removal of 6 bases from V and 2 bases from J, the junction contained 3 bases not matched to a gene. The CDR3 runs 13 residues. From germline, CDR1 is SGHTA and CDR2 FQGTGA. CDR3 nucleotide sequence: TGTGCCAGCAGTCAGGGGGCTACCTACGAGCAGTACTTC. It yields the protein CASSQGATYEQYF.

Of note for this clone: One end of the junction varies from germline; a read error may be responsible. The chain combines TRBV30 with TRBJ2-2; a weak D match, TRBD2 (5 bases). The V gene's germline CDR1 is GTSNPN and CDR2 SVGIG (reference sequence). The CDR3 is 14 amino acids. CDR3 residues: CARSGRERSGELFF. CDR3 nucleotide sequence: TGTGCCCGGAGTGGTAGGGAGAGGTCCGGGGAGCTGTTTTTT.

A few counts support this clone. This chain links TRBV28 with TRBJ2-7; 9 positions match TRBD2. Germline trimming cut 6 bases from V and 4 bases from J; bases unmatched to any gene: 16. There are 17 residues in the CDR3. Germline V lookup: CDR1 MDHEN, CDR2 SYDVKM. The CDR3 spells CASRRRLEDSGGYEQYF. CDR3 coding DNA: TGTGCCAGCAGGCGTCGTTTGGAGGACAGCGGGGGGTACGAGCAGTACTTC.

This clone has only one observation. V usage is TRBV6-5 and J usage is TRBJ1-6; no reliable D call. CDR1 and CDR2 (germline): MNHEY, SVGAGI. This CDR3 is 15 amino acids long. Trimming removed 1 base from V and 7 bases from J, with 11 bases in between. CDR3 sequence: CASSYFSGTNSPLHF. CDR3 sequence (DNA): TGTGCCAGCAGTTACTTTTCGGGTACCAATTCACCCCTCCACTTT.

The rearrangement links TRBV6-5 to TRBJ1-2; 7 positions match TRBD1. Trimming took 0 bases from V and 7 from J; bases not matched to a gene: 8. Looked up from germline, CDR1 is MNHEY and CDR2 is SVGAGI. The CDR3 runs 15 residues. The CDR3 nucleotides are TGTGCCAGCAGTTACTCACGAGGGGGCAAGGGTGGCTACACCTTC. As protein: CASSYSRGGKGGYTF.

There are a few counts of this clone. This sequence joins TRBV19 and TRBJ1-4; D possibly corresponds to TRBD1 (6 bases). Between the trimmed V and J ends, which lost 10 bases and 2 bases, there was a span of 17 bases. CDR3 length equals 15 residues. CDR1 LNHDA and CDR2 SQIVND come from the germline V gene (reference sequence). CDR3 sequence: CATGTPTGTNEKLFF. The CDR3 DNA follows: TGTGCCACAGGGACCCCGACAGGCACTAATGAAAAACTGTTTTTT.

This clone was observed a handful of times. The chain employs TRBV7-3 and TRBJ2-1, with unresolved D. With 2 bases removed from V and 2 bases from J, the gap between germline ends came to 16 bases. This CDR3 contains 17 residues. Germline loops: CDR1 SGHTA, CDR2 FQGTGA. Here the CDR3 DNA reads TGTGCCAGCAGCTTACGAAGCAGCGACGGTACCTACAATGAGCAGTTCTTC. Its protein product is CASSLRSSDGTYNEQFF.

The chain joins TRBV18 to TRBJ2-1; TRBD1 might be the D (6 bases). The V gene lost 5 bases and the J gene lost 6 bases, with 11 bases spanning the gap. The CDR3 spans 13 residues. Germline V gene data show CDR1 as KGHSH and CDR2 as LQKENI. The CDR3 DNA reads TGTGCCAGCTCAAGATCACAGGGCAATGAGCAGTTCTTC. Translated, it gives CASSRSQGNEQFF.

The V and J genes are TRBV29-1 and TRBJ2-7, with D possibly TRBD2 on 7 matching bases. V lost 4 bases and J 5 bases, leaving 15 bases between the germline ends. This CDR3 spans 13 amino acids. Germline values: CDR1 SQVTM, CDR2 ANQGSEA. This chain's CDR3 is CSVGSTGRDEQYF. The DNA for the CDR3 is TGCAGCGTTGGTAGCACAGGGAGGGACGAGCAGTACTTC.

The CDR3 DNA sequence: TGTGCCAGCAGACCCCCGGGGAATGGGGTAACTGAAGCTTTCTTT. Translating it yields CASRPPGNGVTEAFF. V is TRBV28 and J is TRBJ1-1; D is unclear. Trimming shortened V by 6 bases and J by 5 bases, and 19 bases separated the two germline ends. Germline V gives CDR1 MDHEN, CDR2 SYDVKM. The CDR3 consists of 15 residues.

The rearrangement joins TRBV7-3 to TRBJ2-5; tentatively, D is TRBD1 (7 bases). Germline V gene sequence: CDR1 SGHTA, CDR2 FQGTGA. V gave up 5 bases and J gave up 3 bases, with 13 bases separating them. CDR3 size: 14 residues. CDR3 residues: CASSRSRGEETQYF. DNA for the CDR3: TGTGCCAGCAGCCGGTCCAGGGGGGAAGAGACCCAGTACTTC.

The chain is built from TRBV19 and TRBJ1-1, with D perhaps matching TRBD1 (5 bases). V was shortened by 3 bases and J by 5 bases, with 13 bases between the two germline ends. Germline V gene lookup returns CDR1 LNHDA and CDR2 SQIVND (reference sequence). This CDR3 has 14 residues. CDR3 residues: CASSIQGGGTEAFF. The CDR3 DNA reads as TGTGCCAGTAGTATCCAGGGCGGAGGGACTGAAGCTTTCTTT.

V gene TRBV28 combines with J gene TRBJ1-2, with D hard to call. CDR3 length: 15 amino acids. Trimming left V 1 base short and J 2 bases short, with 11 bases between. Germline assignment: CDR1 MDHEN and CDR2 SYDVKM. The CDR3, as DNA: TGTGCCAGCAGTTTATCCCTGGGCCCAAACTATGGCTACACCTTC. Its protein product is CASSLSLGPNYGYTF.

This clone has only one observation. CDR3 protein: CASSPADRVIYGYTF. The CDR3 nucleotides are TGTGCCAGCAGTCCCGCAGACAGGGTTATATATGGCTACACCTTC. This sequence joins TRBV27 and TRBJ1-2, with TRBD1 matching over 7 bases. CDR3 length: 15 amino acids. J was trimmed by 5 bases and V by 5 bases; bases with no gene match: 11. Looked up from germline, CDR1 is MNHEY and CDR2 is SMNVEV (reference sequence).

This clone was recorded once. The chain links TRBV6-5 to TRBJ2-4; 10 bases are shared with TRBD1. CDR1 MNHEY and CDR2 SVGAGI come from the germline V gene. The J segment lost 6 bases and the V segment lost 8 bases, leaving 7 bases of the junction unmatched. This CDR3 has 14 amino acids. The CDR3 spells CASSGQGSGNIQYF. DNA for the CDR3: TGTGCCAGCTCGGGACAGGGGTCTGGAAACATTCAGTACTTC.

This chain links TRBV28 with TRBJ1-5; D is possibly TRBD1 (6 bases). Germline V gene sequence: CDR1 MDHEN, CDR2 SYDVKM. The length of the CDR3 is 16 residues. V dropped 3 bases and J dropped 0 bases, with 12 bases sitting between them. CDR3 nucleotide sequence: TGTGCCAGCAGTTTCCCGACAGGTAATAGCAATCAGCCCCAGCATTTT. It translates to CASSFPTGNSNQPQHF.

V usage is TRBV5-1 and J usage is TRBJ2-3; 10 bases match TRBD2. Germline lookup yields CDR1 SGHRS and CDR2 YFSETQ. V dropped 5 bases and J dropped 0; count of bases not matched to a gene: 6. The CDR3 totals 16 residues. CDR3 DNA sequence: TGCGCCAGCAGTTTCCGGACTAGCGGAAGCACAGATACGCAGTATTTT. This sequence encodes CASSFRTSGSTDTQYF.

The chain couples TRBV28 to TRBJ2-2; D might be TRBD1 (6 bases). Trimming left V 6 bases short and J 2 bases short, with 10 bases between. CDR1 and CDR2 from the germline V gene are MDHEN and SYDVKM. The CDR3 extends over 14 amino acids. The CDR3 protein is CASRTGTNTGELFF. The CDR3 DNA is TGTGCCAGCAGAACAGGGACAAACACCGGGGAGCTGTTTTTT.

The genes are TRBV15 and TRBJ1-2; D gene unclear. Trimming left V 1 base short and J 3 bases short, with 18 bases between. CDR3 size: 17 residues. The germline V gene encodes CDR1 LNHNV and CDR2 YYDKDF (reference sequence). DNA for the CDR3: TGTGCCACCAGCAGAGTACCTTCACGAGTCTATGACTATGGCTACACCTTC. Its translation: CATSRVPSRVYDYGYTF.